The rows below give T cell receptor beta chains drawn from one sample of a study of beta chain features in type 1 diabetes. Profiled with immunoSEQ multiplex PCR; TCRdb holds only in-frame clones, not every one. The sample includes approximately 250,000 clones, roughly 15% of them seen just once. The source material was naive CD4+ T cells from blood. These receptors were collected from a woman in her 40s in good health. Both conserved end residues are part of each CDR3. A D gene is named only where the DNA matches it firmly. Clone size, where shown, is once, few, many, or a class for clones that have expanded.

j_gene,v_gene,d_gene,abundance,CDR3aa,CDR3nt
TRBJ2-1,TRBV19,.,.,CASSIETGYVDEQFF,TGTGCCAGTAGTATCGAAACAGGGTATGTTGATGAGCAGTTCTTC
TRBJ1-4,TRBV14,.,.,CASSQSTGFFEELFF,TGTGCCAGCAGCCAATCTACAGGGTTTTTCGAGGAACTGTTTTTT
TRBJ1-6,TRBV11-2,.,few,CASSLREGAGNSPLHF,TGTGCCAGCAGCTTAAGGGAAGGGGCCGGCAATTCACCCCTCCACTTT
TRBJ1-2,TRBV21-1,.,.,CASSKVLAGFRLSAGYTF,TGTGCCAGCAGCAAAGTCCTCGCCGGATTTCGACTATCGGCTGGCTACACCTTC
TRBJ1-2,TRBV11-1,.,few,CASRPTGRRDYGYTF,TGTGCCAGCAGGCCGACCGGGCGGCGGGACTATGGCTACACCTTC
TRBJ2-1,TRBV2,TRBD2,few,CASSWTSGGRDEQFF,TGTGCCAGCAGTTGGACTAGCGGGGGGCGGGATGAGCAGTTCTTC
TRBJ1-4,TRBV2,.,.,CASRGGRLGKLFF,TGTGCCTCCCGCGGGGGCAGGCTTGGAAAACTGTTTTTT
TRBJ2-1,TRBV7-9,.,few,CASSLQGRPNNEQFF,TGTGCCAGCAGCTTACAGGGCCGTCCCAACAATGAGCAGTTCTTC
TRBJ2-3,TRBV10-3,.,.,CAISESKGGDTQYF,TGTGCCATCAGTGAATCAAAGGGGGGGGATACGCAGTATTTT
TRBJ2-7,TRBV10-2,TRBD1,.,CASIFGQGVSYEQYF,TGCGCCAGCATTTTTGGACAGGGCGTATCCTACGAGCAGTACTTC
TRBJ1-1,TRBV6-1,.,.,CASSDFGMGRTEAFF,TGTGCCAGCAGTGATTTTGGAATGGGCCGCACTGAAGCTTTCTTT
TRBJ2-2,TRBV4-1,TRBD2,.,CASSQLTGTMGAGELFF,TGCGCCAGCAGCCAACTAACCGGGACTATGGGGGCCGGGGAGCTGTTTTTT
TRBJ2-7,TRBV4-1,.,.,CASSQDRPGISYEQYF,TGCGCCAGCAGCCAAGATCGCCCAGGGATATCCTACGAGCAGTACTTC
TRBJ1-2,TRBV6-6,.,.,CASSYLPRQGSYTF,TGTGCCAGCAGTTACCTCCCTCGGCAGGGTTCCTACACCTTC
TRBJ1-4,TRBV7-9,.,.,CASSLGQGGEKLFF,TGTGCCAGCAGCTTAGGGCAGGGTGGTGAAAAACTGTTTTTT
TRBJ2-5,TRBV28,.,few,CASSFYREETQYF,TGTGCCAGCAGTTTTTACAGGGAAGAGACCCAGTACTTC